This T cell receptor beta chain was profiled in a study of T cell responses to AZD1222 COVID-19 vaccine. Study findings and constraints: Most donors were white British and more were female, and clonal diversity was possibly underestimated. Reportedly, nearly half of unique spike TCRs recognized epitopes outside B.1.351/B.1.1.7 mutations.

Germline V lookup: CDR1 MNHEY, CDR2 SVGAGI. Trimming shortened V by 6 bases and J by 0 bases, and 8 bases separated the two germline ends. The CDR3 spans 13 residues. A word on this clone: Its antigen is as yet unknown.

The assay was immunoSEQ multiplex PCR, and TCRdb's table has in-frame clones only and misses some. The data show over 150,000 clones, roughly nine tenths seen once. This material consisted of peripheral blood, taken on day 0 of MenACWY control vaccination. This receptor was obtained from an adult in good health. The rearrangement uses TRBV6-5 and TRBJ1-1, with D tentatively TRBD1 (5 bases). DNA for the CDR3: TGTGCCAGCAGCGGGGGGATGAACACTGAAGCTTTCTTT. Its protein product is CASSGGMNTEAFF.